The rows below give T cell receptor beta chains drawn from one sample of a study of T cells in Graves' hyperthyroidism and ophthalmopathy. Via MiXCR, TCRdb re-called the multiplex PCR reads, giving one row per CDR3 protein. The sample records around 420,000 distinct CDR3 sequences, 15% to 18% being singletons. The sequenced sample consisted of blood. The receptors were gathered from a young woman with Graves' hyperthyroidism. Both conserved end residues are part of each CDR3. The D gene is left open where the match is weak. Size values are once, few and many counts, or a class for expanded clones, and some rows have none.

J gene | D gene | V gene | clone size | CDR3 protein
TRBJ1-2 | NA | TRBV5-1 | NA | CASSPSRANYGYTF
TRBJ2-5 | NA | TRBV18 | many | CASSKQETQYF
TRBJ1-2 | TRBD1 | TRBV2 | many | CASRARDSYGYTF
TRBJ1-1 | NA | TRBV7-3 | few | CASSLGVANTEAFF
TRBJ2-1 | NA | TRBV29-1 | many | CSVGPWTRGNEQFF
TRBJ1-1 | NA | TRBV29-1 | few | CSVEIWGRSGTEAFF
TRBJ1-2 | NA | TRBV11-2 | many | CASSLGGGLYGYTF
TRBJ1-1 | NA | TRBV27 | many | CASGRQGYGTEAFF
TRBJ2-3 | NA | TRBV12-3/TRBV12-4 | many | CASSLGASGTDTQYF
TRBJ2-5 | TRBD2 | TRBV6-2/TRBV6-3 | many | CASSPFGGAWETQYF
TRBJ2-5 | NA | TRBV15 | few | CATSIHSGTGETQYF
TRBJ2-7 | TRBD1 | TRBV20-1 | NA | CSAETGGKSYEQYF
TRBJ2-1 | NA | TRBV19 | NA | CASSISTDNEQFF
TRBJ2-7 | TRBD2 | TRBV5-1 | many | CASSKGLAAYEQYF
TRBJ1-2 | NA | TRBV4-1 | few | CASSPVGVGNYGYTF
TRBJ2-7 | NA | TRBV11-2 | many | CASSLVGGNEQYF
TRBJ2-1 | NA | TRBV19 | many | CASTNRGPGNEQFF
TRBJ2-7 | NA | TRBV10-1 | many | CASSEFPSYEQYF
TRBJ2-5 | TRBD1 | TRBV2 | few | CASIGQGKQYF
TRBJ2-7 | NA | TRBV11-1 | many | CASSLTRVTGLYEQYF
TRBJ2-1 | TRBD1 | TRBV6-6 | many | CASSYPDPTGPYDLSPYNEQFF
TRBJ1-2 | NA | TRBV28 | many | CASSLLGFGYTF
TRBJ1-3 | TRBD1 | TRBV7-2 | few | CASSSRQGARGNTIYF